The 18 T cell receptor beta chains in this list originate from one sample, sequenced in a study of shared clonotypes between healthy human individuals. TCRdb keeps only in-frame clones here, not all; method: immunoSEQ multiplex PCR. The table includes approximately 2.5 million clones, about 92% detected once. What was sequenced was naive CD4+ T cells sorted from blood. Noted subset: CD45RA+ positively selected. Every receptor here comes from a man aged 18 to 29 in good health.

The chain uses TRBV2 and TRBJ2-7; D call uncertain. The CDR3 extends over 14 amino acids. CDR1 and CDR2 (germline): SNHLY, FYNNEI. Between the trimmed V and J ends, which lost 3 bases and 3 bases, there was a span of 12 bases. The CDR3 spells CASSEQVLVYEQYF. CDR3 in DNA: TGTGCCAGCAGTGAGCAAGTCTTGGTCTACGAGCAGTACTTC. Using reference TRBV2 and TRBJ2-7 for the parts outside the CDR3, the full variable domain is EPEVTQTPSHQVTQMGQEVILRCVPISNHLYFYWYRQILGQKVEFLVSFYNNEISEKSEIFDDQFSVERPDGSNFTLKIRSTKLEDSAMYFCASSEQVLVYEQYFGPGTRLTVT.

This clone has just one count. Additional DNA sequences in this sample encode the identical CDR3. V is TRBV18 and J is TRBJ1-4; unclear D gene. This CDR3 comprises 13 residues. CDR1 and CDR2 (germline): KGHSH, LQKENI. Trimming took off 6 bases at V and 3 bases at J, with 8 bases between the two ends. The CDR3 spells CASSRSSNEKLFF. The CDR3 bases are TGTGCCAGCTCCCGGAGTTCTAATGAAAAACTGTTTTTT.

The V call is TRBV7-2, the J call TRBJ2-3, with 12 positions matching TRBD2. CDR3 size: 17 residues. Germline assignment: CDR1 SGHTA and CDR2 FQGNSA. The junction had 8 bases not matched to a gene; V was cut back by 1 base and J by 6 bases. CDR3 bases: TGTGCCAGCAGCTTAGGGGTGACTAGCGGGAGTTGGGATACGCAGTATTTT. Its translation is CASSLGVTSGSWDTQYF.

The chain is built from TRBV6-5 and TRBJ1-2; D gene ambiguous. V was trimmed by 10 bases and J by 3 bases, leaving 12 bases between them. Germline V CDR1 and CDR2: MNHEY, SVGAGI. The CDR3 length is 12 residues. The CDR3 reads CAISPSDYGYTF. The CDR3 coding sequence is TGTGCCATCAGCCCTTCGGACTATGGCTACACCTTC.

The genes are TRBV30 and TRBJ2-3; possibly TRBD1 or TRBD2 for D (5 bases each). V shed 4 bases and J shed 2 bases, with 16 bases lying between them. The CDR3 totals 15 residues. The germline V gene has CDR1 GTSNPN and CDR2 SVGIG (reference sequence). The CDR3 DNA reads as TGTGCCTGGAATCAGTTGGGGGTTTACACAGATACGCAGTATTTT. This translates into CAWNQLGVYTDTQYF.

The genes are TRBV4-3 and TRBJ2-2; the D is unclear. The ends were cut back, 6 bases at V and 1 base at J, with 9 bases in the middle. CDR3 length equals 14 residues. In germline, CDR1 is LGHNA, CDR2 YSLEER. CDR3 in DNA: TGCGCCAGCAGGGCTAACTTGAACACCGGGGAGCTGTTTTTT. It specifies CASRANLNTGELFF.

The table lists this clone with a count of one. This chain links TRBV6-5 with TRBJ1-2; weak D call: TRBD1 (6 bases). CDR1 MNHEY and CDR2 SVGAGI come from the germline V gene. This CDR3 is built from 14 residues. The V end was cut by 7 bases, the J end by 3 bases, with 15 bases between. As DNA, the CDR3 is TGTGCCAGCAATTTAAGGGGGGCGGACTATGGCTACACCTTC. Translated: CASNLRGADYGYTF.

The rearrangement links TRBV7-8 to TRBJ1-5, with 9 bases matching TRBD1. The CDR3 spans 15 residues. CDR1 and CDR2 (germline): SGHVS, FQNEAQ. With V trimmed by 4 bases and J by 7 bases, 8 bases remained unmatched. CDR3 sequence reads: CASSSTGTGPQPQHF. The CDR3 DNA sequence: TGTGCCAGCAGCTCCACGGGGACAGGGCCACAGCCCCAGCATTTT.

Points on this clone: In the same sample, other DNA sequences code for this CDR3. The V gene is TRBV6-5, the J gene TRBJ2-7; the D gene is possibly TRBD2 (6 bases). Germline V lookup: CDR1 MNHEY, CDR2 SVGAGI. Deletions cut 4 bases from V and 3 bases from J, with 16 bases between. The CDR3 sequence is 15 residues long. In DNA form, the CDR3 reads TGTGCCAGCAGTTCAGCCGGAGGAGGGTTCTACGAGCAGTACTTC. It is translated as CASSSAGGGFYEQYF.

The genes are TRBV28 and TRBJ2-2; D is perhaps TRBD2 (6 bases). Germline-derived CDR1 and CDR2 are MDHEN and SYDVKM. The V and J ends lost 6 bases and 7 bases respectively, with 12 bases between them. The CDR3 sequence is 13 residues long. The CDR3 sequence: CASSQRRGGELFF. The CDR3 DNA sequence: TGTGCCAGCAGCCAAAGGAGGGGCGGGGAGCTGTTTTTT. Full variable domain (rest looked up from reference TRBV28 and TRBJ2-2): DVKVTQSSRYLVKRTGEKVFLECVQDMDHENMFWYRQDPGLGLRLIYFSYDVKMKEKGDIPEGYSVSREKKERFSLILESASTNQTSMYLCASSQRRGGELFFGEGSRLTVL.

The V call is TRBV5-1, the J call TRBJ2-7, with D uncertain. The CDR3 has 12 residues. V lost 4 bases to trimming and J lost 4 bases, with 9 bases between them. Germline CDR1 is SGHRS and CDR2 is YFSETQ. CDR3 nucleotides: TGCGCCAGCAGCCCCCGCGATTACGAGCAGTACTTC. Translating gives CASSPRDYEQYF.

The gene calls are TRBV6-6 and TRBJ1-2, with no clear D. The CDR3 consists of 14 residues. The V end was cut by 6 bases, the J end by 5 bases, with 16 bases between. Germline V lookup: CDR1 MNHNY, CDR2 SVGAGI (reference sequence). The CDR3 DNA follows: TGTGCCAGCAGAAAAAAGGACTCCTGGTATGGCTACACCTTC. Its translation is CASRKKDSWYGYTF.

The chain combines TRBV15 with TRBJ2-3, with 8 bases that match TRBD1. This CDR3 is built from 14 residues. V gave up 5 bases and J gave up 8 bases; unmatched junction bases: 9. The germline CDR1 and CDR2 sequences are LNHNV and YYDKDF (reference sequence). CDR3 bases: TGTGCCACCAGCCCCGAACAGGGGGTCGGTACGCAGTATTTT. Translated: CATSPEQGVGTQYF.

The chain recombines TRBV5-6 with TRBJ1-2; D remains ambiguous. Germline V gene lookup returns CDR1 SGHDT and CDR2 YYEEEE. V was pared by 2 bases and J by 0 bases, with 11 bases between. The CDR3 totals 15 residues. CDR3 nucleotides: TGTGCCAGCAGCTTTCCGCAGGTCCCTAACTATGGCTACACCTTC. Translated, it gives CASSFPQVPNYGYTF.

This clone was seen a few times. The chain couples TRBV18 to TRBJ1-2, with D unresolved. Trimming pared 5 bases from V and 8 bases from J, leaving 21 bases between. Germline V gene sequence: CDR1 KGHSH, CDR2 LQKENI. This CDR3 is built from 15 residues. The CDR3 reads CASSSTQSAVEGYTF. Written as DNA, the CDR3 is TGTGCCAGCTCATCAACCCAGTCCGCGGTAGAGGGCTACACCTTC.

This rearrangement joins TRBV19 to TRBJ1-6; D perhaps matches TRBD1 (6 bases). V lost 3 bases and J 7 bases, leaving 16 bases between the germline ends. Germline CDR1 reads LNHDA; CDR2 reads SQIVND (reference sequence). The CDR3 consists of 16 residues. The CDR3 DNA follows: TGTGCCAGTAGTATGTATCTTTCGGGGGCCAATTCACCCCTCCACTTT. Translation: CASSMYLSGANSPLHF.

Comment on this clone: In the same sample, other DNA sequences code for this CDR3. The V and J genes are TRBV5-1 and TRBJ1-6; 9 nucleotides line up with TRBD1. This CDR3 is built from 14 residues. Germline-derived CDR1 and CDR2 are SGHRS and YFSETQ. V shed 3 bases, J shed 7 bases, and the junction held 2 bases outside the gene matches. CDR3 amino acids: CASSSTGGNSPLHF. In DNA form, the CDR3 reads TGCGCCAGCAGCTCGACAGGGGGGAATTCACCCCTCCACTTT.

The genes are TRBV25-1 and TRBJ1-1, with D possibly matching TRBD1 (5 bases). The CDR3 has 14 residues. The V gene's germline CDR1 is MGHDK and CDR2 SYGVNS. Trimming pared 3 bases from V and 4 bases from J, leaving 12 bases between. The CDR3, as DNA: TGTGCCAGCAGTGATTGGGCGGGGGGCACTGAAGCTTTCTTT. Protein: CASSDWAGGTEAFF.